This T cell receptor (beta chain) was observed in a study of blood T cells in healthy people across ages. In regard to this clonotype: What it binds is unknown.

Sample-barcoded 5' priming and a J-beta primer mix drove a second PCR of about 6 to 11 cycles. TCRdb itself ran the 5' RACE reads through MiXCR, one entry per CDR3 protein. Of about 1.8 million distinct CDR3 sequences detected, around 48% appear once; the ten largest clones hold approximately 2%. Study findings and constraints: Estimated diversity across one million T cells was deemed an underestimate. Naive T cell percentage strongly correlated with TCR beta diversity.

The germline CDR1 and CDR2 sequences are SQVTM and ANQGSEA. This CDR3 is 12 amino acids long. V was clipped by 1 base and J by 6 bases, with 7 bases between them. Sequences were obtained from blood. The origin of this receptor is a woman aged 40 to 49 in good health. The genes are TRBV29-1 and TRBJ1-5; D remains ambiguous. This CDR3 reads CSVEVRGQPQHF. The CDR3 nucleotides read TGCAGCGTTGAAGTTCGAGGTCAGCCCCAGCATTTT.